Listed here are 19 T cell receptor beta chains from one sample, sequenced in a study of T cell repertoires in cytomegalovirus infection. A single record per CDR3 protein comes from TCRdb applying MiXCR to the reads. The top ten hold around 12% of the sample, which has about 830,000 distinct CDR3 sequences, about 31% seen once. Which antigens these TCRs recognize remains unknown. This sample comprised cultured CD8+ T cells from PBMCs, obtained from culture after CMV antigen stimulation. The receptors come from a human donor in good health (CMV status not recorded). Some clones in this sample may be carry-over from other donors' samples.

In this sample, this clonotype turned up a few times. V is TRBV7-9 and J is TRBJ2-1, with D maybe TRBD1 (7 bases). In germline, CDR1 is SEHNR, CDR2 FQNEAQ (reference sequence). Trimming cost V 5 bases and J 7 bases, with 18 bases left between them. This CDR3 is built from 15 residues. The CDR3 DNA reads TGTGCCAGCAGCCCGATGGAGGGGGCAGTAAATGAGCAGTTCTTC. Amino acid sequence: CASSPMEGAVNEQFF.

The chain couples TRBV5-1 to TRBJ2-3; D call uncertain. The germline V gene has CDR1 SGHRS and CDR2 YFSETQ. The CDR3 length is 12 residues. The V and J ends lost 0 bases and 8 bases respectively, with 7 bases between them. CDR3: CASSLEEGTQYF. CDR3 bases: TGCGCCAGCAGCTTGGAAGAAGGTACGCAGTATTTT.

The V gene is TRBV6-5, the J gene TRBJ1-2; D is possibly TRBD1 (6 bases). Germline loops: CDR1 MNHEY, CDR2 SVGAGI. Trimming left V 0 bases short and J 7 bases short, with 15 bases between. This CDR3 spans 15 amino acids. The chain's CDR3 is CASSYSEQGRRGYTF. The CDR3 DNA sequence: TGTGCCAGCAGTTACTCGGAACAGGGACGCCGTGGCTACACCTTC.

This clonotype was seen a handful of times. The chain combines TRBV19 with TRBJ2-7; 9 positions match TRBD1. This CDR3 region has 14 residues. Germline loops: CDR1 LNHDA, CDR2 SQIVND (reference sequence). V gave up 3 bases and J gave up 4 bases; unmatched junction bases: 4. The CDR3 sequence: CASSITGGIYEQYF. DNA for the CDR3: TGTGCCAGTAGTATTACAGGGGGCATTTACGAGCAGTACTTC.

This clonotype has at least ten counts. The chain joins TRBV7-2 to TRBJ2-1; 9 nucleotides agree with TRBD1. This CDR3 contains 16 residues. The V gene end was trimmed by 5 bases and the J gene end by 9 bases; junction bases not matched to a gene: 14. Germline V gene data show CDR1 as SGHTA and CDR2 as FQGNSA. CDR3 loop: CASSIRDRAPPTEQFF. The CDR3 DNA sequence: TGTGCCAGCAGCATCCGGGACAGGGCCCCTCCGACTGAGCAGTTCTTC.

V and J are TRBV28 and TRBJ2-2; D is uncertain. The CDR3 has 16 residues. The germline V and J ends were trimmed by 7 bases and 1 base, with 16 bases remaining between them. CDR1 MDHEN and CDR2 SYDVKM come from the germline V gene. The CDR3 bases are TGTGCCAGCACCCCTCTTGGTCCGGGGAACACCGGGGAGCTGTTTTTT. Encoded protein: CASTPLGPGNTGELFF. Combining the CDR3 with reference TRBV28 and TRBJ2-2 gives the whole variable domain DVKVTQSSRYLVKRTGEKVFLECVQDMDHENMFWYRQDPGLGLRLIYFSYDVKMKEKGDIPEGYSVSREKKERFSLILESASTNQTSMYLCASTPLGPGNTGELFFGEGSRLTVL.

This clonotype was counted many times. This chain links TRBV7-2 with TRBJ1-1; D unresolved. From germline, CDR1 is SGHTA and CDR2 FQGNSA. This CDR3 region has 13 residues. Trimming removed 5 bases from V and 4 bases from J, with 11 bases in between. CDR3 nucleotides: TGTGCCAGCAGCCCCCGCGGGTTCACTGAAGCTTTCTTT. It specifies CASSPRGFTEAFF.

This rearrangement joins TRBV6-2 or TRBV6-3 to TRBJ2-7; D might be TRBD1 (6 bases). This CDR3 comprises 17 residues. The V and J ends lost 5 bases and 4 bases respectively, with 24 bases between them. The germline CDR1 and CDR2 sequences are MNHEY and SVGEGT. The CDR3: CASSGFSTGTQRYEQYV. The DNA for the CDR3 is TGTGCCAGCAGTGGATTCAGTACCGGGACACAACGTTACGAGCAGTACGTC.

The chain has TRBV27 and TRBJ1-4; TRBD1 matches 9 bases. V trimming: 3 bases; J trimming: 6 bases; junction bases outside the gene matches: 2. Germline V gene lookup returns CDR1 MNHEY and CDR2 SMNVEV (reference sequence). CDR3 length equals 14 residues. The CDR3: CASSLRQGDEKLFF. In nucleotides, the CDR3 is TGTGCCAGCAGTTTGCGACAGGGGGATGAAAAACTGTTTTTT.

This clonotype was seen many times. This rearrangement joins TRBV7-2 to TRBJ1-5, with 9 bases lining up with TRBD1. V shed 5 bases and J 3 bases; nucleotides not matched to a gene: 2. This CDR3 contains 14 residues. Germline CDR1 is SGHTA and CDR2 is FQGNSA. The CDR3 DNA sequence: TGTGCCAGCAGCGACAGGGGGGTCAATCAGCCCCAGCATTTT. Amino acids: CASSDRGVNQPQHF.

The chain couples TRBV12-3 or TRBV12-4 to TRBJ2-1; D is possibly TRBD1 (6 bases). This CDR3 has 15 amino acids. Trimming took off 3 bases at V and 4 bases at J, with 13 bases between the two ends. The CDR3 coding sequence is TGTGCCAGCAGTTTCACAGGGAGTTTGTACAATGAGCAGTTCTTC. Translated: CASSFTGSLYNEQFF.

This clonotype was detected many times. This chain links TRBV20-1 with TRBJ2-7; TRBD2 matches 8 bases. J was trimmed by 2 bases and V by 5 bases; bases with no gene match: 5. CDR1 is DFQATT and CDR2 is SNEGSKA in the germline V gene (reference sequence). The CDR3 contains 13 residues. The CDR3 DNA sequence: TGCAGTGCTCGGGAGGGACTAGCCTACGAGCAGTACGTC. Translating gives CSAREGLAYEQYV.

This clonotype has more than one count but fewer than ten. The chain joins TRBV29-1 to TRBJ1-5; possible D gene TRBD1, 5 bases. The CDR3 has 21 residues. V lost 5 bases and J 2 bases, leaving 34 bases between the germline ends. Germline V gene sequence: CDR1 SQVTM, CDR2 ANQGSEA. DNA for the CDR3: TGCAGCGTTAAAGTGGGGGTTTATCTTCGAAGGGGAAGATCACGCAATCAGCCCCAGCATTTT. Protein: CSVKVGVYLRRGRSRNQPQHF.

V and J are TRBV19 and TRBJ2-7, with unresolved D. The CDR3 consists of 13 residues. Trimming removed 4 bases from V and 2 bases from J, with 9 bases in between. Germline loops: CDR1 LNHDA, CDR2 SQIVND (reference sequence). The CDR3, as DNA: TGTGCCAGTAGTAGTGCCTTAACCTACGAGCAGTACTTC. Its protein product is CASSSALTYEQYF.

A word on this clonotype: One end of the junction fails to match germline, which may point to a read error. V usage is TRBV10-3 and J usage is TRBJ2-7, with 7 bases that match TRBD1. Germline loops: CDR1 ENHRY, CDR2 SYGVKD. The CDR3 is 12 amino acids. This chain's CDR3 is CASRQGAYEQNF. DNA of the CDR3: TGTGCCTCAAGACAGGGAGCCTACGAGCAGAACTTC.

For the CDR3, the DNA is TGTGCCAGTAGTATAGTGGGCGGGGAGCTGTTTTTT. Amino acids: CASSIVGGELFF. The rearrangement uses TRBV19 and TRBJ2-2; D gene unclear. CDR1 and CDR2 (germline): LNHDA, SQIVND (reference sequence). CDR3 length: 12 residues. Trimming cost V 1 base and J 7 bases, with 4 bases left between them.

This clonotype was seen more than once but under ten times. V is TRBV12-5 and J is TRBJ1-2; D is uncertain. Germline V gene lookup returns CDR1 LGHNT and CDR2 FRNRAP. The CDR3 extends over 17 amino acids. The V and J ends lost 0 bases and 0 bases respectively, with 14 bases between them. The CDR3, as DNA: TGTGCTAGTGGTTTGGTATTAGGGCGGTCAGCTAACTATGGCTACACCTTC. As protein: CASGLVLGRSANYGYTF. Looking up the rest from reference TRBV12-5 and TRBJ1-2 gives the full variable domain: DARVTQTPRHKVTEMGQEVTMRCQPILGHNTVFWYRQTMMQGLELLAYFRNRAPLDDSGMPKDRFSAEMPDATLATLKIQPSEPRDSAVYFCASGLVLGRSANYGYTFGSGTRLTVV.

J is TRBJ1-5 and V is TRBV6-5; D might be TRBD1 (5 bases). CDR3 length equals 19 residues. Trimming removed 5 bases at V and 1 base at J, with 24 bases between. Germline V gene sequence: CDR1 MNHEY, CDR2 SVGAGI. The CDR3 sequence is CASSPLGAFLEGSNQPQHF. CDR3 in DNA: TGTGCCAGCAGTCCGCTGGGAGCCTTTCTGGAGGGGAGCAATCAGCCCCAGCATTTT.

There are a few counts of this clonotype. V and J are TRBV27 and TRBJ2-1, with D perhaps matching TRBD2 (6 bases). Per germline, CDR1 MNHEY and CDR2 SMNVEV (reference sequence). The CDR3 covers 15 residues. Trimming shortened V by 2 bases and J by 4 bases, and 12 bases separated the two germline ends. The CDR3: CASSLQGGGYNEQFF. For the CDR3, the DNA is TGTGCCAGCAGTTTACAGGGAGGAGGGTACAATGAGCAGTTCTTC.